This T cell receptor beta chain originates from a study of blood T cells in healthy people across ages. Study-wide results and caveats: The fall in TCR beta diversity per million T cells was roughly linear with age. Changes in expanded clonotypes were possibly confounded, as the CMV status of donors was unknown. Diversity figures derived from one million T cells were judged to underestimate the true value.

There were healthy Caucasian individuals from Russia, aged 6 to 90, serving as donors. For this clonotype: What it binds is unknown.

The germline V gene encodes CDR1 GTSNPN and CDR2 SVGIG (reference sequence). V lost 4 bases, J lost 5 bases, and 9 bases stayed unmatched. The CDR3 is made up of 14 amino acids. Alongside a J-beta primer mix, a sample-barcoded 5' primer served in a second PCR lasting about 7 to 12 cycles. MiXCR was run by TCRdb on the 5' RACE reads, yielding one entry per CDR3 protein. The profile shows some 900,000 distinct CDR3 sequences, around 48% of them singletons. This receptor was taken from a man aged 25-45 years in good health. The genes are TRBV30 and TRBJ2-7; TRBD1 aligns across 9 bases. Sequenced input: blood. The CDR3 loop is CAWTSGTGSHEQYF. Here the CDR3 DNA reads TGTGCCTGGACGAGCGGGACAGGGAGCCACGAGCAGTACTTC. The variable domain in full, with the rest retrieved from reference TRBV30 and TRBJ2-7, is SQTIHQWPATLVQPVGSPLSLECTVEGTSNPNLYWYRQAAGRGLQLLFYSVGIGQISSEVPQNLSASRPQDRQFILSSKKLLLSDSGFYLCAWTSGTGSHEQYFGPGTRLTVT.